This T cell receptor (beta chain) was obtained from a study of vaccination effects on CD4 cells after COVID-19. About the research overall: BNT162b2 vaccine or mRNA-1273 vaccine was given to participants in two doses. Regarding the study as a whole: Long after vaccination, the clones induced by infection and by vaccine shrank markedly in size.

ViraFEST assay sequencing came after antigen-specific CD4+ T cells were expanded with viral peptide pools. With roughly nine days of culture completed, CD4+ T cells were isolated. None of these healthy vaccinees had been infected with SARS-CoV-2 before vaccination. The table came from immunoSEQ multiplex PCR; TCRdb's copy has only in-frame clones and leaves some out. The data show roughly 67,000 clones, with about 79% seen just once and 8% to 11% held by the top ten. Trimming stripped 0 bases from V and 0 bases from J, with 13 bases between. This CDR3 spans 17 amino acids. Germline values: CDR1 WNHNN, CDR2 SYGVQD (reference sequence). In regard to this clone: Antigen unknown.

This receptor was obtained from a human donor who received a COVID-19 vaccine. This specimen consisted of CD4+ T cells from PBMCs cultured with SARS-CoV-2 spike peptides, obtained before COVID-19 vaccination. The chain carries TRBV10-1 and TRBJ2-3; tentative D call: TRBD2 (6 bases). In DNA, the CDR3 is TGCGCCAGCAGTGAGTCGGAGGGATCAACTAGCACAGATACGCAGTATTTT. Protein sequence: CASSESEGSTSTDTQYF.